This TCR beta chain was identified during a study of metastatic and nonmetastatic thyroid tumors. The overall study: Thyroid patients, malignant and benign, had repertoires compared across blood and tumor or nodule tissue. The study's findings and limits: Relative to benign nodules, malignant thyroid tumors were reportedly characterized by significantly elevated TCR beta diversity in blood and tumor.

Every patient was untreated before thyroid surgery. Original methodology: Clinicopathological groups of papillary thyroid cancer showed CDR3 differences that were used to build a distant-metastasis classifier. TCRdb re-called clones via MiXCR from the PCR reads. The V and J calls were determined by TCRdb, not by the authors. This table has 30,000 to 45,000 clones, about a fifth appearing once. Germline-derived CDR1 and CDR2 are KGHSH and LQKENI. There are 13 residues in the CDR3. Trimming shortened V by 3 bases and J by 3 bases, and 8 bases separated the two germline ends. This clone was picked up many times. The antigen is unknown.

What was sequenced was blood. This chain joins TRBV18 and TRBJ1-2; D gene unclear. The source is a female donor with papillary thyroid cancer or a benign thyroid nodule (not recorded which). Some clones in this sample may be carry-over from other donors' samples. The CDR3 spells CASSPSADYGYTF. The CDR3 DNA is TGTGCCAGCTCACCCTCGGCGGACTATGGCTACACCTTC.